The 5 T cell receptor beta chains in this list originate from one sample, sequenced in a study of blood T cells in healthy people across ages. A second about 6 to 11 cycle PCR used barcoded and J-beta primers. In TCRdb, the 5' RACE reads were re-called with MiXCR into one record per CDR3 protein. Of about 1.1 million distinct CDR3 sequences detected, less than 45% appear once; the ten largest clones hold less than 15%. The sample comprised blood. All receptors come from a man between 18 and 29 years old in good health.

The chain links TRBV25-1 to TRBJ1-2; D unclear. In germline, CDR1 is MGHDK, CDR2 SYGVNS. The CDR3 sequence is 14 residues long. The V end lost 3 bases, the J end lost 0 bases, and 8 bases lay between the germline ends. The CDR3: CASSDWKANYGYTF. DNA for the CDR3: TGTGCCAGCAGTGATTGGAAAGCTAACTATGGCTACACCTTC.

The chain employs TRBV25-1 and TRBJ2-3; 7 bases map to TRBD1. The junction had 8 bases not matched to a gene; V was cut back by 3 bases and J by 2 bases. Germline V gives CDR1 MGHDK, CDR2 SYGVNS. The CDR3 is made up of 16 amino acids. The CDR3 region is CASSDIRRGFTDTQYF. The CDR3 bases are TGTGCCAGCAGTGATATCCGCAGGGGGTTCACAGATACGCAGTATTTT. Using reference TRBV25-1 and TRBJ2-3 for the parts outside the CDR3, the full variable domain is EADIYQTPRYLVIGTGKKITLECSQTMGHDKMYWYQQDPGMELHLIHYSYGVNSTEKGDLSSESTVSRIRTEHFPLTLESARPSHTSQYLCASSDIRRGFTDTQYFGPGTRLTVL.

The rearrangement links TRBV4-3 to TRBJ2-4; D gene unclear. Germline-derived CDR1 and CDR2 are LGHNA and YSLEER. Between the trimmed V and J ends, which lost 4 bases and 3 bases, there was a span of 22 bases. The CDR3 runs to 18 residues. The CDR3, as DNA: TGCGCCAGCAGCCCCTGGCCCTTCCAAGCCAGAGGCAAAAACATTCAGTACTTC. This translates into CASSPWPFQARGKNIQYF.

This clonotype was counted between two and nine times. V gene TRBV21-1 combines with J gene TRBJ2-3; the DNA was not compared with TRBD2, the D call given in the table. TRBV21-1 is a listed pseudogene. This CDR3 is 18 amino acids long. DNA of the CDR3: TGTGCCAGCAGCAAACCGGGTCGGACTGCTACCCGCACAGATACGCAGTATTTT. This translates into CASSKPGRTATRTDTQYF.

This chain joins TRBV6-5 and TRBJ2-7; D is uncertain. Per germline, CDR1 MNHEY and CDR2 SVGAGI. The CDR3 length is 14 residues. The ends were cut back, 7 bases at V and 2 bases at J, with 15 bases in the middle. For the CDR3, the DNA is TGTGCCAGCATCCCCCCGTCCTTCCCCTACGAGCAGTACTTC. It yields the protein CASIPPSFPYEQYF.